This T cell receptor (beta chain) was identified during a study of cytomegalovirus exposure and HLA in healthy donors. Study findings and constraints: An analysis that was carried out later associated fewer than 20,000 TCR beta sequences with HLA alleles at 0.05 false discovery rate. Some segments of the V type, notably TRBV6-2 and TRBV6-3, were excluded as indistinguishable. The authors reported that TCR beta sequences could predict HLA-A and HLA-B alleles. These predictions were accurate for most subjects in the first cohort.

The CDR3 consists of 14 residues. The germline V gene encodes CDR1 PRHDT and CDR2 FYEKMQ (reference sequence). With V trimmed by 3 bases and J by 5 bases, 4 bases remained unmatched. Amplification used 60 Vbeta primers and 13 Jbeta primers. The method was immunoSEQ multiplex PCR; TCRdb's version includes in-frame clones alone and lacks a portion of them. Of over 150,000 clones in the sample, around 80% were seen once. Notes on this clone: The antigen remains undetermined.

V usage is TRBV13 and J usage is TRBJ2-1; 7 bases are shared with TRBD2. This TCR was sampled from a man younger than 40 in good health and CMV-seronegative. The sample comprised PBMCs. The CDR3 loop is CASSFLAANNEQFF. CDR3 in DNA: TGTGCCAGCAGCTTCCTAGCGGCCAACAATGAGCAGTTCTTC. The full variable domain, in which reference TRBV13 and TRBJ2-1 provide the parts outside the CDR3, is AAGVIQSPRHLIKEKRETATLKCYPIPRHDTVYWYQQGPGQDPQFLISFYEKMQSDKGSIPDRFSAQQFSDYHSELNMSSLELGDSALYFCASSFLAANNEQFFGPGTRLTVL.